This TCR beta chain was captured in a study of cytomegalovirus exposure and HLA in healthy donors (dated by TCRdb to the late 2010s). About the investigation overall: An earlier analysis of 587 of the donors reported 250 to 350 Gb of sequence data and about 100 million unique TCR beta sequences from about 200 million T cells. Approximately 300 gigabases of sequencing data and roughly 81 million unique TCR sequences made up an early release that covered under 750 HLA-typed donors. The genetic ancestry cluster associated with self-reported Caucasian donors included over 80% of the roughly 360 genotyped donors. The study aimed to test whether cataloging public T cell receptors could reveal signatures of past pathogen exposure. Using immunosequencing, the study profiled T cell repertoires from around 680 subjects and related those repertoires to cytomegalovirus serostatus. A separate validation cohort of roughly 110 different subjects was used in addition to the 666-subject first cohort. To predict cytomegalovirus infection status, the study brought together high-throughput TCR immunosequencing, statistical association of individual TCRs with disease status, and machine learning. A later analysis re-analyzed previously published TCR beta repertoires from several hundred donors and added high-resolution HLA genotyping to study TCR occurrence patterns. The later analysis used no new phenotypic data to find candidate immune exposures, relying instead on TCR beta sequences and their occurrence across donors. In an earlier analysis of about 590 of the donors, high-throughput TCR beta sequencing was used to judge whether each TCR beta V gene segment behaved as functional or pseudogenic. Donor age, sex, ethnicity and CMV serostatus were collected together with the repertoire data. A later genetic analysis used genome-wide SNP genotypes for about 55% of the 666 donors, treating that subset as a discovery cohort. Every discovery cohort repertoire had been produced on one sequencing platform. HLA typing included class I and class II loci at four-digit resolution. The number of donors typed differed by locus, with about 629-630 for A, B, C, DRB1 and DQB1, around 520 for DQA1, 600 to 610 for DPA1, and around 450 for DPB1. Because of strong linkage in the cohort, roughly five DR-DQ haplotypes were treated as single units for association and clustering. Among about 390 genotyped donors of the cohort, an average of around 240,000 unique TCR beta nucleotide sequences were sequenced per donor, roughly 18% of them non-productive. Findings and caveats that apply to the study as a whole: A further reported finding was that TCR beta sequences accurately predicted the HLA-A and HLA-B alleles for most subjects in the first cohort. Compared with the approximately 720-donor mean, donors in an Asian-associated ancestry cluster had fewer N-insertions in productive TCRs, according to a later genetic analysis. Strong co-occurrence of HLA alleles, especially DR and DQ, made assigning TCR associations to individual alleles difficult. Some IMGT-functional V segments, including TRBV6-2 and TRBV6-3, could not be distinguished by the 87-base-pair reads and were therefore excluded. In an earlier analysis of approximately 590 of the donors, most TCR beta V segments appeared in productive rearrangements about 87% or about 30% of the time, broadly matching IMGT annotations. The authors suggested that the approach could potentially be generalized to other disease states and immunological phenotypes. Correlated functional status among segregating V segments might be attributable to linkage disequilibrium, but an unknown experimental factor could not be ruled out. A later analysis found that most CMV-associated TCR beta chains appeared HLA-restricted, with HLA associations seemingly driven largely by CMV exposure. The presence/absence analyses assumed that sequencing depth was roughly uniform across donors, and that assumption may not be true. While some public TCRs were present in many individuals, most TCR sequences turned up only very rarely across donors. A cluster of highly shared sequence variants was judged likely to be a technical artifact of the sequencing pipeline. In a later analysis, several top co-occurrence clusters were reported to appear linked to parvovirus B19, influenza, CMV and Epstein-Barr virus. The earlier analysis of approximately 540 of the donors excluded about 16 rarely observed V segments, including chromosome 9 orphons, because counts were too low. Because some donors lacked HLA typing at each locus, the association tests relied only on the typed subset. A total of 150 to 200 TCR beta chains were listed by the study as associated with cytomegalovirus. In both the original and validation cohorts, the classifier was reported to diagnose cytomegalovirus status with high specificity and sensitivity. In a later analysis, TCR association rates were found to vary across HLA loci, with the most associated TCRs seen for DRB1 alleles and the fewest for HLA-C alleles. This cohort had only TCR beta chains sequenced, and the lack of alpha or paired-chain data limited which features could be detected. A later genetic analysis associated a missense DCLRE1C variant with V-gene and J-gene trimming of TCR beta chains, and an independent cohort replicated the association. A later analysis associated about 17,000 TCR beta sequences with specific HLA alleles at a false discovery rate of 0.05. In a later analysis, HLA-associated TCR beta chains were found to be more clonally expanded and to have lower generation probabilities than equally common non-associated chains. For the cohort, immune exposure information was limited to CMV serostatus. Three of the identified cytomegalovirus-associated TCR beta chains were confirmed in vitro to be specific for cytomegalovirus antigens.

In total, approximately 690 healthy bone marrow donors made up the cohort. All cohort members were sampled while nominally healthy, although unrecorded immune exposures were likely present. The donor was CMV seronegative and belonged to the group of 352 seronegative cohort members. A peripheral blood sample was collected from each donor, and TCR beta sequencing was performed on peripheral blood mononuclear cells. The Qiagen DNeasy Blood Extraction Kit was used to extract genomic DNA from the blood cell samples. This clone was seen once. No antigen is known for it. No base quality information exists; no much larger clone differs at one position. Preparation of the library involved the immunoSEQ multiplex PCR assay. For the multiplex PCR, a mixture combining 60 forward primers for TCR Vbeta segments and 13 reverse primers for TCR Jbeta segments was used. Amplification of the CDR3 region of rearranged TCR beta genes was performed with a multiplex PCR assay on genomic DNA. Amplified TCR beta libraries were sequenced as 87-base-pair reads on the Illumina HiSeq System. The original pipeline was this. A later analysis tallied roughly 76 million unique TCR beta chains across the 666 repertoires, and some 12 million of those chains were shared by two or more donors. To remove PCR and sequencing errors, raw reads were error-corrected and collapsed into unique sequences using a nearest-neighbor algorithm that merged closely related sequences. To assign V, D and J gene segments, CDR3 sequences were aligned to IMGT reference sequences. Each retained sequence needed at least a six-nucleotide match to both a V gene segment and a J gene segment. A rearrangement was called productive if the CDR3 had no stop codons and remained in frame with V and J, and every other rearrangement was called non-productive. Following IMGT convention, CDR3 was defined as the stretch from the second conserved V-encoded cysteine up to the conserved J-encoded phenylalanine. The earlier analysis of 587 of the donors excluded any sequence lacking an unambiguous match to a single V gene segment. In an earlier analysis of approximately 590 of the donors, a V segment was called functional when productive rearrangements were above 56.7%, and segregating when the standard deviation between donors exceeded 5%. To diagnose cytomegalovirus status from the catalog of TCR beta chain sequences, a statistical classification framework was built. A later analysis assigned V and J genes by comparing TCR nucleotide sequences with IMGT/GENE-DB human TR gene sequences. The TCRdist pipeline was used in a later analysis to assign CDR3 sequences and most-parsimonious VDJ recombination scenarios. In a later analysis, every TCR beta chain was defined by the combination of its CDR3 amino acid sequence and its V-gene family, and reads without a unique V-gene family were dropped. As a way to deal with suspected cross-contamination and a sequencing artifact, a later analysis dropped approximately 590 nucleotide sequences that were highly shared and had low generation probability. For each public chain, a later analysis derived a clonal expansion index from normalized ranks of inferred template counts within each repertoire. In a later analysis, generation probabilities were computed with a VDJ recombination model fitted to out-of-frame rearrangements, and the resulting probabilities were checked against IGoR. In a later analysis, hypergeometric tests were used to score TCR-TCR, TCR-HLA and TCR-CMV co-occurrence, with a repertoire-size bias correction applied to TCR pairs. A later analysis estimated false discovery rates by permuting HLA or CMV assignments 20 times. In a later analysis, co-occurring TCRs were grouped with DBSCAN, and TCRdist sequence similarity was added when clustering was performed within HLA-allele-positive subsets. Co-occurrence clustering excluded repertoires with fewer than 30,000 or more than 120,000 public chains, plus five with anomalous nucleotide sharing. TCRdb provides this immuneACCESS table in a form limited to in-frame rearrangements. Some clones are lacking; in checked studies, under half of them reflect an unresolved V gene, and why the rest are absent is not known. Clone size and V and J calls were adopted from that table, with D and trimming inferred from the DNA. The sample table contains under 150,000 clones; only one count was recorded for around 75% of them. The biggest ten clones account for 1.5% to 2% of the sample.

Sequences SQVTM (CDR1) and ANQGSEA (CDR2) are obtained from the germline V gene. Taken from cysteine to phenylalanine, the CDR3 has 15 residues. Only the CDR3 DNA stays, 45 bases, in frame from base 1. At the junction V is shortened by 3 bases and J by 1 base; bases outside the gene matches: 7. The sequenced material came from PBMCs. The sequence links TRBV29-1 to TRBJ2-5; 8 nucleotides in the junction match TRBD2. The receptor comes from a woman aged 18 to 35 in good health and CMV-seronegative. The nucleotides read TGCAGCGTTGACCTTGGCGCGGGGGGCCAAGAGACCCAGTACTTC. Translation gives CSVDLGAGGQETQYF.